The T cell receptor (beta chain) described here comes from a study of neoadjuvant anti-PD-1 for oral cavity cancer. Across the whole study: Non-progressing patients received a fourth nivolumab dose near day 43, then surgery on days 50-56.

Assay: immunoSEQ multiplex PCR; the TCRdb copy retains only in-frame clones and omits some. This table holds 60,000 to 75,000 clones, roughly 80% found once. V trimming: 4 bases; J trimming: 6 bases; junction bases outside the gene matches: 1. Germline V gene lookup returns CDR1 MNHEY and CDR2 SVGAGI. CDR3 length equals 12 residues. Sequencing was performed on PBMCs, taken before nivolumab (anti-PD-1) treatment. This chain links TRBV6-5 with TRBJ1-2, with 8 bases identical to TRBD1. The TCR comes from a person aged 35-79 years with oral cavity squamous cell carcinoma. The CDR3 protein is CASSSGGHGYTF. CDR3 DNA: TGTGCCAGCAGTTCAGGGGGCCATGGCTACACCTTC.